This entry concerns a single T cell receptor beta chain. The sample is drawn from a study of blood T cell repertoires in COVID-19. Only in-frame clones appear in the TCRdb table, and some are missing; sequencing was by immunoSEQ multiplex PCR. The data contain fewer than 350,000 clones, nearly 90% of them seen just once; the ten biggest clones take up about 1.7%. The CDR3 runs to 12 residues. The V and J ends lost 6 bases and 7 bases, in that order; junction bases with no gene match: 6. CDR1 is SGHRS, CDR2 YFSETQ, per germline. Enrolled through a virtual design, the participants were between about 18 and 89 years of age and came from some 26 US areas.

The sample was PBMCs or T cells enriched from blood (not recorded which). The chain uses TRBV5-1 and TRBJ1-2, with 7 bases fitting TRBD1. The TCR sequence derives from a woman under 30 with acute COVID-19. Written as DNA, the CDR3 is TGCGCCAGCAACGAACAGGGGACTGGCTACACCTTC. Translated, it gives CASNEQGTGYTF.